These T cell receptor beta chains were read from a single sample in a study of OX40 agonist ivuxolimab in advanced cancers. Clones were sequenced by immunoSEQ multiplex PCR, and TCRdb holds only the in-frame ones, with some missing. The sample yields 70,000 or so clones, roughly nine tenths seen once. Sequenced material: CD4+ or CD8+ T cells sorted from blood, taken in a trial of the OX40 agonist ivuxolimab. The receptors here all came from an adult with an advanced solid tumor such as melanoma, head and neck, liver or kidney cancer. Each CDR3 is given with its conserved first and last residue. A D gene is named only where the DNA matches it firmly. Expanded clones are given a class, and other clones once, few, many or no size at all.

d_call	j_call	clone_size	v_call	cdr3_nt	cdr3_aa
.	TRBJ2-4	once	TRBV7-9	TGTGCCAGCAGCGACCTGCAAGGGGCGGGTGGGGCCAAAAACATTCAGTACTTC	CASSDLQGAGGAKNIQYF
.	TRBJ2-5	once	TRBV5-1	TGCGCCAGCAGCTTCCAAGAGACCCAGTACTTC	CASSFQETQYF
TRBD2	TRBJ2-2	.	TRBV2	TGTGCCAGCACCAGAAGGGAGCGGGGGGGCACCGGGGAGCTGTTTTTT	CASTRRERGGTGELFF
.	TRBJ2-7	.	TRBV28	TGTGCCAGCAGCCCCTCGCGGAGCTCCTACGAGCAGTACTTC	CASSPSRSSYEQYF
TRBD1	TRBJ1-2	.	TRBV6-1	TGTGCCAGCAGTGATCTTTCGACAGGGCCAGGAGATGGCTACACCTTC	CASSDLSTGPGDGYTF
.	TRBJ1-2	.	TRBV28	TGTGCCAGCAGACAGAACGGGGCCAGCTACTATGGCTACACCTTC	CASRQNGASYYGYTF
.	TRBJ1-5	.	TRBV7-2	TGTGCCAGCAGCTTAGAGGGTGTGGGTCAGCCCCAGCATTTT	CASSLEGVGQPQHF
.	TRBJ2-5	.	TRBV7-2	TGTGCCAGCAGCTTCCGTTGGGGAACCCAGTACTTC	CASSFRWGTQYF
.	TRBJ1-6	once	TRBV1	TGCACCAGCAGCCAAACCGGGACAGGGAATTCACCCCTCCACTTT	CTSSQTGTGNSPLHF
TRBD1	TRBJ2-1	.	TRBV6-1	TGTGCCAGCACCCCCGACAGGGGTCCCTACAATGAGCAGTTCTTC	CASTPDRGPYNEQFF
.	TRBJ1-6	.	TRBV27	TGTGCCAGCGCTCAGGGCGGCGAAGGTTCACCCCTCCACTTT	CASAQGGEGSPLHF
.	TRBJ1-5	.	TRBV27	TGTGCCAGCAGCCGGTGGGTGACAGGAGTCAATCAGCCCCAGCATTTT	CASSRWVTGVNQPQHF
.	TRBJ1-6	once	TRBV6-1	TGTGCCAGCAGTGAATGGGCAGGGACGTCACCCCTCCACTTT	CASSEWAGTSPLHF
TRBD1	TRBJ1-5	.	TRBV4-1	TGCGCCAGCAGCCGACAACCGGACAGGGACCAGCCCCAGCATTTT	CASSRQPDRDQPQHF
.	TRBJ2-1	.	TRBV19	TGTGCCAGTAGTCCAACCCCAGGGGCCGGGTCCTACAATGAGCAGTTCTTC	CASSPTPGAGSYNEQFF
.	TRBJ2-2	.	TRBV9	TGTGCCAGCGCCCACGGGACAACGAACACCGGGGAGCTGTTTTTT	CASAHGTTNTGELFF
.	TRBJ2-7	once	TRBV27	TGTGCCAGCAGTTTATTGAGACAGTCCTCCTACGAGCAGTACTTC	CASSLLRQSSYEQYF
.	TRBJ2-7	.	TRBV27	TGTGCCAGCAGTTTAGGCGGACCCTCCTACGAGCAGTACTTC	CASSLGGPSYEQYF
.	TRBJ1-2	.	TRBV28	TGTGCCAGCAGTTCCACCCGGGACGGTACTAACTATGGCTACACCTTC	CASSSTRDGTNYGYTF
.	TRBJ2-1	.	TRBV7-3	TGTGCCAGCAGCTTATCGGTGGGGAACAATGAGCAGTTCTTC	CASSLSVGNNEQFF
.	TRBJ1-5	once	TRBV7-2	TGTGCCAGCAGCTTAGAAGTCTCGAGCAATCAGCCCCAGCATTTT	CASSLEVSSNQPQHF
TRBD1	TRBJ2-7	.	TRBV5-1	TGCGCCAGCTCCGGGACAGAGAGCTCCTACGAGCAGTACTTC	CASSGTESSYEQYF
.	TRBJ2-6	.	TRBV6-5	TGTGCCAGCAGTTACGGGGGGTCTGGGGCCAACGTCCTGACTTTC	CASSYGGSGANVLTF
.	TRBJ2-1	once	TRBV7-9	TGTGCCAGCAGCTTATGGGTCGGGCAGTTCTTC	CASSLWVGQFF
TRBD1	TRBJ1-4	.	TRBV28	TGTGCCAGCAGGACCGGGACAGGAAATGAAAAACTGTTTTTT	CASRTGTGNEKLFF
TRBD1	TRBJ1-2	.	TRBV11-2	TGTGCCAGCAGCGGACAGGAATCCCTTTATGGCTACACCTTC	CASSGQESLYGYTF
TRBD2	TRBJ2-3	.	TRBV6-5	TGTGCCAGCAGTGGGACTAGCGGGGGTCGGGATACGCAGTATTTT	CASSGTSGGRDTQYF
.	TRBJ2-3	.	TRBV27	TGTGCCAGCAGTTTACGTCCGGCCGGAGATACGCAGTATTTT	CASSLRPAGDTQYF
.	TRBJ1-1	few	TRBV28	TGTGCCAGCAGTTTGACGACTGAAGCTTTCTTT	CASSLTTEAFF